This T cell receptor beta chain was profiled in a study of blood T cell repertoires in COVID-19. TCRdb's copy holds only in-frame clones and misses some; the assay was immunoSEQ multiplex PCR. The repertoire includes approximately 69,000 clones, 80% to 85% of them detected once, and 1.5% to 2% sits in the top ten. Trimming at V came to 6 bases and at J to 1 base, leaving 8 bases not matched to a gene. The CDR3 has 16 residues. Germline V lookup: CDR1 SNHLY, CDR2 FYNNEI. The receptor comes from a woman aged 55-75 years with acute or convalescent COVID-19. Sequencing was performed on peripheral blood. The chain carries TRBV2 and TRBJ2-3, with TRBD2 matching 9 bases. CDR3 DNA: TGTGCCAGCAGCATAGCGGGGGAGACGCGCACAGATACGCAGTATTTT. Amino acid sequence: CASSIAGETRTDTQYF.